The entry that follows covers one T cell receptor beta chain sequence. The antigen it recognizes is unknown. The sample holds no much larger clone one base away, and base qualities are not on file. The sample comes from a study of blood T cell repertoires in COVID-19 (dated by TCRdb to about 2020). Regarding the research as a whole: Collaborator samples came from the United States, Italy and Spain and covered acute and convalescent phases of COVID-19. The material from the prospective study consisted of cDNA or gDNA derived from T cells, B-cell-depleted T cells, or PBMCs. The dataset comprised deeply sampled blood TCRbeta repertoires from subjects exposed to, actively infected with, or recovered from COVID-19. The repertoires were released in a freely available public database meant as a resource for research on the immune response to SARS-CoV-2. Samples were obtained from the ongoing ImmuneRACE study (first 160 participants) and from 1,000 to 1,500 subjects provided by 6 global collaborators. Nearly every sample came with metadata listing a de-identified subject ID, COVID-19 status, age in years and sex. Where available, HLA class I and class II types were obtained from metadata supplied by the sample provider rather than from assay-based typing.

The V end gives up 3 bases and the J end 5 bases, leaving 4 bases in the junction not matched to a gene. The cysteine opens and the phenylalanine closes a CDR3 of 14 amino acids. The DNA shown is the 42-base CDR3, in frame from base 1. For CDR1 and CDR2, the germline V gene (reference sequence) lists MNHEY and SMNVEV. The paper's findings and limits, for the study overall: The amount of clinical and demographic metadata varied by source and participant and was provided uncurated.

The immunoSEQ Assay, a bias-controlled multiplex PCR, was used to amplify TCRbeta CDR3 regions from genomic DNA. Per the original workflow: Within the assay, amplification of reference gene primers was used to estimate how many nucleated cells each sample contained. Sequence reads were collapsed and filtered to measure the absolute abundance of every unique TCRbeta CDR3 rearrangement. For each sample, productive Simpson clonality was calculated as the square root of Simpson's diversity index across productive rearrangements. TCRdb carries this immuneACCESS record with in-frame sequences only. Its versions omit some clonotypes, under half of them owing to an unresolved V gene in the studies checked, with the rest unexplained. The D gene and trimming were derived from the DNA, and the V and J assignments and clone size from that table. Recorded for this sample are around 120,000 clones; approximately 87% of them occurred a single time. The ten biggest clones cover 25% to 35% of the sample.

Each collaborating institution followed its own protocols to collect whole blood in K2EDTA tubes. Collaborator samples were shipped for TCRbeta analysis as frozen whole blood, isolated PBMCs, or DNA extracted from either sample type. The chain is assembled from TRBV27 and TRBJ2-3, with TRBD1 matching 8 junction bases. The receptor was isolated from a woman between 70 and 85 years old with acute or convalescent COVID-19. The sequenced material came from peripheral blood. The CDR3 region has the sequence CASSFRGPVDTQYF. The DNA is as follows: TGTGCCAGCAGTTTCAGGGGGCCCGTAGATACGCAGTATTTT.